The 7 T cell receptor beta chains listed next were all sequenced from one sample in a study of a mutant IDH1 vaccine in newly diagnosed glioma. Profiling relied on immunoSEQ multiplex PCR, and the TCRdb table lists in-frame clones only, not all of them. This sample carries some 27,000 clones, 75% to 80% of them seen once, and the ten largest clones take less than 9.5%. No antigen has been assigned to these receptors. Noted time point: week 5, during vaccination. Every vaccine dose comprised 300 ug of mutant IDH1 20-mer peptide plus topical imiquimod. Material: PBMCs, obtained from a glioma patient whose treatment included an IDH1 peptide vaccine. All receptors derive from a man aged 40-55 years with glioma.

The chain is built from TRBV15 and TRBJ2-3; 10 nucleotides line up with TRBD2. The ends lost 3 bases at V and 0 bases at J; junction bases unmatched: 9. The CDR3 is 18 residues long. Germline lookup yields CDR1 LNHNV and CDR2 YYDKDF (reference sequence). The CDR3 region has the DNA TGTGCCACCAGCAGCTCTAGCGGGAGACCTCATAGCACAGATACGCAGTATTTT. Encoded protein: CATSSSSGRPHSTDTQYF.

The V gene is TRBV9, the J gene TRBJ2-7; TRBD2 agrees at 8 bases. In germline, CDR1 is SGDLS, CDR2 YYNGEE. The CDR3 consists of 14 residues. J lost 5 bases, V lost 0 bases, and 4 bases had no gene match. The CDR3 bases are TGTGCCAGCAGCGTAGAAGCGGGAGTAAACGAGCAGTACTTC. Translation: CASSVEAGVNEQYF.

The rearrangement joins TRBV6-5 to TRBJ1-1, with D perhaps matching TRBD1 (6 bases). This CDR3 region has 15 residues. Looked up from germline, CDR1 is MNHEY and CDR2 is SVGAGI. V lost 5 bases, J lost 1 base, and 14 bases lay in between. The CDR3 nucleotides read TGTGCCAGCAGTCCTATGGGACAAGCGAACACTGAAGCTTTCTTT. This translates into CASSPMGQANTEAFF.

This clone was seen only a few times. The chain recombines TRBV5-5 with TRBJ2-2, with 7 bases that match TRBD2. With 5 bases clipped from V and 2 bases from J, the junction kept 3 bases outside the gene matches. CDR3 size: 14 residues. Per the germline V gene, CDR1 is SGHKS and CDR2 is YYEKEE (reference sequence). CDR3 sequence (DNA): TGTGCCAGCAGGCGGGAGATTAACACCGGGGAGCTGTTTTTT. The encoded protein is CASRREINTGELFF.

This rearrangement joins TRBV5-5 to TRBJ2-1, with 9 bases aligning to TRBD1. The CDR3 has 15 amino acids. The V segment lost 4 bases and the J segment 6 bases; nucleotides outside the gene matches: 8. Germline loops: CDR1 SGHKS, CDR2 YYEKEE (reference sequence). CDR3 sequence reads: CASSLPGQGLNEQFF. In nucleotides, the CDR3 is TGTGCCAGCAGCCTTCCGGGACAGGGTCTCAATGAGCAGTTCTTC. Full variable domain (rest looked up from reference TRBV5-5 and TRBJ2-1): DAGVTQSPTHLIKTRGQQVTLRCSPISGHKSVSWYQQVLGQGPQFIFQYYEKEERGRGNFPDRFSARQFPNYSSELNVNALLLGDSALYLCASSLPGQGLNEQFFGPGTRLTVL.

The chain is built from TRBV11-2 and TRBJ2-2; TRBD1 aligns across 9 bases. CDR1 and CDR2 from the germline V gene are SGHAT and FQNNGV. Trimming at V came to 5 bases and at J to 3 bases, leaving 4 bases not matched to a gene. The CDR3 runs 15 residues. The CDR3 sequence is CASSPWTGDTGELFF. The CDR3 DNA follows: TGTGCCAGCAGCCCGTGGACAGGGGACACCGGGGAGCTGTTTTTT.

This clone was found a few times. V gene TRBV11-3 combines with J gene TRBJ2-5, with D uncertain. CDR1 and CDR2 (germline): SGHNT, YENEEA. This CDR3 has 13 residues. V shed 1 base and J shed 1 base, with 4 bases lying between them. CDR3 DNA: TGTGCCAGCAGCTTAGGGATCCAAGAGACCCAGTACTTC. It yields the protein CASSLGIQETQYF.